This TCR beta chain came from a study of cytomegalovirus exposure and HLA in healthy donors. On the study more broadly: A subsequent analysis stated that the 100 to 150 validation repertoires were run on the same platform as the approximately 610 first-cohort repertoires. Whole-study results and caveats: Reported results showed that the classifier diagnosed cytomegalovirus status with high specificity and sensitivity.

In the case of this clone: What it binds is not known.

Germline V gives CDR1 MNHEY, CDR2 SMNVEV (reference sequence). The CDR3 consists of 13 residues. V was shortened by 9 bases and J by 0 bases, with 10 bases between the two germline ends. TCRdb's copy holds only in-frame clones and misses some; the assay was immunoSEQ multiplex PCR. The sample has 200,000 to 300,000 clones; about 92% are singletons. V and J are TRBV27 and TRBJ2-3; D uncertain. The origin of this receptor is a woman aged 30 to 39 in good health and CMV-seronegative. The sequencing sample was made of PBMCs. The CDR3 DNA follows: TGTGCCAGATCCTTGACTAGCACAGATACGCAGTATTTT. Its protein product is CARSLTSTDTQYF.